This TCR beta chain comes out of a study of control samples from healthy donors and cancer patients. Trimming at V came to 0 bases and at J to 8 bases, leaving 4 bases not matched to a gene. The CDR3 has 15 amino acids. Germline CDR1 is LGHNA and CDR2 is YNFKEQ. Clones were read by immunoSEQ multiplex PCR, and TCRdb kept only the in-frame ones, dropping some. The sample includes 100,000 to 150,000 clones, around nine tenths of them seen just once. Sequences were obtained from blood. The sequence came from a man in his forties or fifties in good health. V usage is TRBV4-2 and J usage is TRBJ2-3; 11 bases agree with TRBD2. CDR3 sequence: CASSQDTLAGGTQYF. The CDR3 DNA is TGTGCCAGCAGCCAAGATACGCTAGCGGGGGGTACGCAGTATTTT.